This T cell receptor beta chain was identified in a study of T-cell reconstitution after alpha-beta-depleted transplantation in children. General study points: Alpha-beta T cells present about two months after transplant were reported to originate from several hundred expanded graft clones. Some patients' high day-60 TCRbeta diversity was traced to surviving recipient T cells and thymic progenitors. At one year after transplant, newly produced T cells mostly accounted for T-cell counts and diversity.

Unique molecular identifiers were built into the TCRbeta library. TCRdb fed the PCR reads into MiXCR, producing one record per CDR3 protein. The data show around 140,000 distinct CDR3 sequences, roughly 9% seen once. This clonotype has at least ten counts. Antigen unknown. The origin of this receptor is a female patient aged 2-10 years who had a stem cell transplant for congenital amegakaryocytic thrombocytopenia, so the T cells may come from the graft donor. The specimen was PBMCs, mostly from graft donor cells, collected 180 days after TCRalphabeta/CD19-depleted stem cell transplant.

CDR3 nucleotide sequence: TGTGCCAGCAGGAGGGGACTTTCCGGCACTGAAGCTTTCTTT. This codes for CASRRGLSGTEAFF. The J gene is TRBJ1-1, the V gene TRBV28, with D perhaps matching TRBD1 (5 bases). CDR3 length: 14 residues. With 6 bases removed from V and 4 bases from J, the gap between germline ends came to 15 bases. Germline V gene lookup returns CDR1 MDHEN and CDR2 SYDVKM.